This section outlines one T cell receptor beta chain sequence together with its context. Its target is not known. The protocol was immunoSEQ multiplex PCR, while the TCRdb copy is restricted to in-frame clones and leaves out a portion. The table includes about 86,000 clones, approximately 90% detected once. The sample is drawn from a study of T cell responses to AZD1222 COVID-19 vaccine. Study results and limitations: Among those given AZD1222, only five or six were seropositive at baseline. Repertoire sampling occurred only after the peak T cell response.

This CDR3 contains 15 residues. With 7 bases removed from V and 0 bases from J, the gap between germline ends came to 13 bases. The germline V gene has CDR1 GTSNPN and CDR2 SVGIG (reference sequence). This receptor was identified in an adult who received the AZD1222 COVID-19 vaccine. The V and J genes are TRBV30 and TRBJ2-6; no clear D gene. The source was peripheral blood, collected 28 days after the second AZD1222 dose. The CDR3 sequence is CASGGDVSGANVLTF. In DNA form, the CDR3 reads TGTGCCTCCGGTGGAGACGTCTCTGGGGCCAACGTCCTGACTTTC. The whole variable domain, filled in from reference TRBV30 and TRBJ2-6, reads SQTIHQWPATLVQPVGSPLSLECTVEGTSNPNLYWYRQAAGRGLQLLFYSVGIGQISSEVPQNLSASRPQDRQFILSSKKLLLSDSGFYLCASGGDVSGANVLTFGAGSRLTVL.